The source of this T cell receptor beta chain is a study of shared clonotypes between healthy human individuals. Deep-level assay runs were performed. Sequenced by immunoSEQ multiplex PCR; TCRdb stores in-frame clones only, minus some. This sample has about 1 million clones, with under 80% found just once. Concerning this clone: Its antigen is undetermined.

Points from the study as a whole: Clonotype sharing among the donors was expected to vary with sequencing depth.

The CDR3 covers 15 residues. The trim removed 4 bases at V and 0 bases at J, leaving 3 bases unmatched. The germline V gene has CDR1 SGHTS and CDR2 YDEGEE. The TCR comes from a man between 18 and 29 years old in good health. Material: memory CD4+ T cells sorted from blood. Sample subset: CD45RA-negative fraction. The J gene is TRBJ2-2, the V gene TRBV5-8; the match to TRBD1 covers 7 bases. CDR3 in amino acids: CASSTGTANTGELFF. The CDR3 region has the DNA TGTGCCAGCAGCACCGGGACAGCGAACACCGGGGAGCTGTTTTTT.